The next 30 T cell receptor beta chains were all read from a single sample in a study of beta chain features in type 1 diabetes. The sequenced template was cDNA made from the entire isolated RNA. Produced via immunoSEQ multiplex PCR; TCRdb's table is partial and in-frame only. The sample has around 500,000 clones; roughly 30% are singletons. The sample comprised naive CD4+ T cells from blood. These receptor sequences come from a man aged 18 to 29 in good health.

CDR3 sequence (DNA): TGTGCCAGCAGCCTAGGACTAGCGGGAGGGGAAGAGACCCAGTACTTC. It codes for CASSLGLAGGEETQYF. The chain combines TRBV11-1 with TRBJ2-5; 15 bases are a match to TRBD2. V dropped 5 bases and J dropped 3; count of bases not matched to a gene: 4. Looked up from germline, CDR1 is SGHAT and CDR2 is FQDESV (reference sequence). The CDR3 has 16 amino acids.

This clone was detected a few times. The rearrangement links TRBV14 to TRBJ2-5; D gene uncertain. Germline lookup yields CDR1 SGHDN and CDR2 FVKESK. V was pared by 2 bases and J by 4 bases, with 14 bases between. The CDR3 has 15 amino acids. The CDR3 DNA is TGTGCCAGCAGCCAAAGGAGCGAGAGGATAGAGACCCAGTACTTC. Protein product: CASSQRSERIETQYF.

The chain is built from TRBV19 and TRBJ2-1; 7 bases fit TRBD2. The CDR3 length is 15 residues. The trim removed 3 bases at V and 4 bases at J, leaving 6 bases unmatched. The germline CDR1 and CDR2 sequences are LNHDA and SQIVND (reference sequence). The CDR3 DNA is TGTGCCAGTAGTATCGAAGCGGGGCTTTACAATGAGCAGTTCTTC. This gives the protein CASSIEAGLYNEQFF.

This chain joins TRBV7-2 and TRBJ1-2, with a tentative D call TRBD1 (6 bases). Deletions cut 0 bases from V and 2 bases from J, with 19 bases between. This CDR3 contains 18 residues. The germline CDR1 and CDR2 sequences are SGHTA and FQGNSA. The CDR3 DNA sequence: TGTGCCAGCAGCTTAGCTGACGACAGGAGGTTGGCAAACTATGGCTACACCTTC. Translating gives CASSLADDRRLANYGYTF.

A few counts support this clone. In DNA, the CDR3 is TGTGCCAGCAGTTACCCCTCTGGCCGCCGGGGCTTCCATGAGCAGTTCTTC. It encodes CASSYPSGRRGFHEQFF. The gene calls are TRBV27 and TRBJ2-1; the D call may be TRBD1 or TRBD2 (5 bases each). The CDR3 sequence is 17 residues long. CDR1 is MNHEY, CDR2 SMNVEV, per germline (reference sequence). Trimming took off 4 bases at V and 8 bases at J, with 24 bases between the two ends.

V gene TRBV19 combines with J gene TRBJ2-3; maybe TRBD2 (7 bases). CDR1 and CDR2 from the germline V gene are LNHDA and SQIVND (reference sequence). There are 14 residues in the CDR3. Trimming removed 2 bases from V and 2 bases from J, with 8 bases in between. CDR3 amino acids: CASSIRGATDTQYF. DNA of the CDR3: TGTGCCAGTAGTATACGGGGGGCCACAGATACGCAGTATTTT.

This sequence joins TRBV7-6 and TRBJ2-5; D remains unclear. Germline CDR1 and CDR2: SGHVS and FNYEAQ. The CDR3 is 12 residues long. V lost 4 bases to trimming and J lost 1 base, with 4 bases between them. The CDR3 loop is CASSSTQETQYF. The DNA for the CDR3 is TGTGCCAGCAGCTCGACCCAAGAGACCCAGTACTTC. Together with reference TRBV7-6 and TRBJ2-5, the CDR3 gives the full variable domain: GAGVSQSPRYKVTKRGQDVALRCDPISGHVSLYWYRQALGQGPEFLTYFNYEAQQDKSGLPNDRFSAERPEGSISTLTIQRTEQRDSAMYRCASSSTQETQYFGPGTRLLVL.

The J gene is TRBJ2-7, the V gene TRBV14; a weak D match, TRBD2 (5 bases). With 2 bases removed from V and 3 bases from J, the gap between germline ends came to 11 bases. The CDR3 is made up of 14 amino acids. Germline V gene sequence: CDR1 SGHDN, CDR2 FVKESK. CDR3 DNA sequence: TGTGCCAGCAGCCAAATCGTAGGGAGCTACGAGCAGTACTTC. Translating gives CASSQIVGSYEQYF.

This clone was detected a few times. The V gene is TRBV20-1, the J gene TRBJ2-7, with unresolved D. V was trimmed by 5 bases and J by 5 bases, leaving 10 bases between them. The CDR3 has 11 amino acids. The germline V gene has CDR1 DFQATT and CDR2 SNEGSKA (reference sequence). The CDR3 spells CSAPRRDEQYF. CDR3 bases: TGCAGTGCTCCCCGCCGGGACGAGCAGTACTTC.

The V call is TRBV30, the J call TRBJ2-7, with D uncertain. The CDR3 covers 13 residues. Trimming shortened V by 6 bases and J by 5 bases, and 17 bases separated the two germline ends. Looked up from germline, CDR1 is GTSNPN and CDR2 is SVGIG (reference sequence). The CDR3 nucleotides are TGTGCCTGCTCCCGCCAATGGACCCACGAGCAGTACTTC. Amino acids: CACSRQWTHEQYF.

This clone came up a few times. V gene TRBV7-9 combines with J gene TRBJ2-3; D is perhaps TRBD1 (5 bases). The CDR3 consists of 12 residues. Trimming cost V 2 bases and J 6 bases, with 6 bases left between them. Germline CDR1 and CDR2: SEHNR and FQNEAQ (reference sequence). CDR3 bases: TGTGCCAGCAGCTTACAGGGTGATACGCAGTATTTT. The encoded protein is CASSLQGDTQYF.

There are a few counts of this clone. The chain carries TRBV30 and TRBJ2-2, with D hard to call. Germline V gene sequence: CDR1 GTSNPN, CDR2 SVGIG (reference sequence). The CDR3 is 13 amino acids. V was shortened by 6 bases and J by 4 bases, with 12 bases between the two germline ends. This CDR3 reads CACARRFTGELFF. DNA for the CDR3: TGTGCCTGCGCGCGAAGATTCACCGGGGAGCTGTTTTTT.

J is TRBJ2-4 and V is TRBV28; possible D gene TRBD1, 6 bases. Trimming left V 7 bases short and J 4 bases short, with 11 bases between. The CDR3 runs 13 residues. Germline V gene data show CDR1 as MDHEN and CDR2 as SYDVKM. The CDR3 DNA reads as TGTGCCAGCACCCCAAGGGGGAAAAACATTCAGTACTTC. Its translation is CASTPRGKNIQYF. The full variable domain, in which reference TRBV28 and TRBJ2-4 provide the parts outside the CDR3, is DVKVTQSSRYLVKRTGEKVFLECVQDMDHENMFWYRQDPGLGLRLIYFSYDVKMKEKGDIPEGYSVSREKKERFSLILESASTNQTSMYLCASTPRGKNIQYFGAGTRLSVL.

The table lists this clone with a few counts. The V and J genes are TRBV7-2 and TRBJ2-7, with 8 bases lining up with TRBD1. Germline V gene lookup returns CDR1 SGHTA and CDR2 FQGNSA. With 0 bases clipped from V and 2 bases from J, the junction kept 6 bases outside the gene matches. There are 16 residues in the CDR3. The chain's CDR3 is CASSLAGTGGPYEQYF. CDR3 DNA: TGTGCCAGCAGCTTAGCCGGGACAGGCGGCCCCTACGAGCAGTACTTC.

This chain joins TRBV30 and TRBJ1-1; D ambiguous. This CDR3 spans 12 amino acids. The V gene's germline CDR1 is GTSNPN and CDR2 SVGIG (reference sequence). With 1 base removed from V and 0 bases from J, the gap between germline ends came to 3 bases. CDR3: CAWSDLNTEAFF. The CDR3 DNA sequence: TGTGCCTGGAGTGACCTGAACACTGAAGCTTTCTTT.

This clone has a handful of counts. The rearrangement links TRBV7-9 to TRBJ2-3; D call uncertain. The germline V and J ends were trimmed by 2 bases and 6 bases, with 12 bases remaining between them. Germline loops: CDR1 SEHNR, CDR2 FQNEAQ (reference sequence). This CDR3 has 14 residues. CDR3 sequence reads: CASSLLSPGDTQYF. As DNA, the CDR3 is TGTGCCAGCAGCTTACTCTCCCCCGGGGATACGCAGTATTTT.

The CDR3 here is CASSLLGRELFF. The CDR3 region has the DNA TGTGCCAGCAGTTTATTGGGTCGGGAGCTGTTTTTT. The chain has TRBV28 and TRBJ2-2; D not certain. The germline gives CDR1 MDHEN, CDR2 SYDVKM. The V end was cut by 1 base, the J end by 9 bases, with 6 bases between. The CDR3 is 12 residues long.

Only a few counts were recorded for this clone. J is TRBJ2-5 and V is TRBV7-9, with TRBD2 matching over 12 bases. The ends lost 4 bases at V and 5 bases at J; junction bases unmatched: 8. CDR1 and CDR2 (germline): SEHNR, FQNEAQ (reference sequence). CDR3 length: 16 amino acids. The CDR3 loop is CASSSQTSGRQETQYF. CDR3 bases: TGTGCCAGCAGCTCCCAGACTAGCGGGAGACAGGAGACCCAGTACTTC.

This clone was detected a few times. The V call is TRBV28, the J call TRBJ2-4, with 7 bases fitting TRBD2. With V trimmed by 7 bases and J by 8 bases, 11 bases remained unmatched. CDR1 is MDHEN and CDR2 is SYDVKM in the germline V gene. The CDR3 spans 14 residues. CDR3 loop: CASTTGTTRHIQYF. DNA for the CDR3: TGTGCCAGCACGACCGGGACTACCCGCCACATTCAGTACTTC.

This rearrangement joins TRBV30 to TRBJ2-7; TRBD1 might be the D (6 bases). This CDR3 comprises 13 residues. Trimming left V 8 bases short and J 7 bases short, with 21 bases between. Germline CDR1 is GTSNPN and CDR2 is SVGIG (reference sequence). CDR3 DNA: TGTGCCCTCCGGGACACCGCGATAGGGGAGCAGTACTTC. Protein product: CALRDTAIGEQYF.

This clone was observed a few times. CDR3 coding DNA: TGTGCCAGCTCATCACTGACAGGGGGGTCGGATGAGCAGTTCTTC. It is translated as CASSSLTGGSDEQFF. The rearrangement links TRBV18 to TRBJ2-1; 9 bases agree with TRBD1. J lost 8 bases, V lost 5 bases, and 10 bases had no gene match. CDR3 length equals 15 residues. Germline CDR1 KGHSH, CDR2 LQKENI.

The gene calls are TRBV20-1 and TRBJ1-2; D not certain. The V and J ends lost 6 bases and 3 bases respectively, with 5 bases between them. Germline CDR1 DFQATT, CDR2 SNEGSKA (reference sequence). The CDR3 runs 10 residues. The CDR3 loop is CSAGDYGYTF. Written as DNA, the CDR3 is TGCAGTGCGGGAGACTATGGCTACACCTTC.

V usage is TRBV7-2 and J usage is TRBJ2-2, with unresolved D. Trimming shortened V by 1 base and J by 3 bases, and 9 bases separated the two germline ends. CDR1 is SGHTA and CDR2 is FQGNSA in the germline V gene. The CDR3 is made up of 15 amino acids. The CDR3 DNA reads TGTGCCAGCAGCTTAGGGGTTGGGTACACCGGGGAGCTGTTTTTT. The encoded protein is CASSLGVGYTGELFF.

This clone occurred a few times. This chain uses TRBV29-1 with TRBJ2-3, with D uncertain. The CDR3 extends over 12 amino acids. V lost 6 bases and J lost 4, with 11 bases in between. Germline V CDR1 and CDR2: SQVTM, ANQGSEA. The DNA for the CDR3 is TGCAGCGTACGAACTACTGCAGATACGCAGTATTTT. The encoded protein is CSVRTTADTQYF.

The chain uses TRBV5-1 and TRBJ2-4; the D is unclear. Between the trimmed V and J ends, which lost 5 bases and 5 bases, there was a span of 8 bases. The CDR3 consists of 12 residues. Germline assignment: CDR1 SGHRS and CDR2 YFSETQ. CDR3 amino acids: CASRGNENIQYF. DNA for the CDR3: TGCGCCAGCAGGGGAAATGAAAACATTCAGTACTTC.

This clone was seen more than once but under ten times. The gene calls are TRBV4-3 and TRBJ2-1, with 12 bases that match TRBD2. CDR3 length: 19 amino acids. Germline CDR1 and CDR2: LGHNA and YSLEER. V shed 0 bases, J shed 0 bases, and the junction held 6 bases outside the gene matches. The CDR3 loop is CASSQEGTSGRSSYNEQFF. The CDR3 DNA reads TGCGCCAGCAGCCAAGAGGGAACTAGCGGGAGGAGCTCCTACAATGAGCAGTTCTTC.

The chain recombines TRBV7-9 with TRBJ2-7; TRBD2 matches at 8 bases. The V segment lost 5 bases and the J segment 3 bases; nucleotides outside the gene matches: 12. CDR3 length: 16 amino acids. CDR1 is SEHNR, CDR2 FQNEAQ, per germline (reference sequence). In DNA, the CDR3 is TGTGCCAGCAGCCCCGAGGGGCGGGGGGTAAACTACGAGCAGTACTTC. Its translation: CASSPEGRGVNYEQYF. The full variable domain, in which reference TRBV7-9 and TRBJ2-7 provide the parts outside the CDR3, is DTGVSQNPRHKITKRGQNVTFRCDPISEHNRLYWYRQTLGQGPEFLTYFQNEAQLEKSRLLSDRFSAERPKGSFSTLEIQRTEQGDSAMYLCASSPEGRGVNYEQYFGPGTRLTVT.

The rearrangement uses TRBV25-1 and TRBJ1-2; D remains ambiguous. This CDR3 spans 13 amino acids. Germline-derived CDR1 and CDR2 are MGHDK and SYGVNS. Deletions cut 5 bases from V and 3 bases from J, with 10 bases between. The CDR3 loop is CASSNNRDYGYTF. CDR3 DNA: TGTGCCAGCAGTAACAACCGGGACTATGGCTACACCTTC.

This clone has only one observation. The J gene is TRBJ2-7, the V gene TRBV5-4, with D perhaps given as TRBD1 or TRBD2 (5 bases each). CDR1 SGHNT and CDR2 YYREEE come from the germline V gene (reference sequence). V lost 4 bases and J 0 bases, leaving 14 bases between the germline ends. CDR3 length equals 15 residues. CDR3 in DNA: TGTGCCAGCAGCCACGGGACCGTCGGCTCCTACGAGCAGTACTTC. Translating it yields CASSHGTVGSYEQYF.

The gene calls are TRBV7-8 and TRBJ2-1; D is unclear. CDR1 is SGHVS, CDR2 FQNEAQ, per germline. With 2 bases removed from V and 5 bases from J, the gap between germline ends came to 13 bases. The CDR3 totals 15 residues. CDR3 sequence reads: CASSLRQAPDNEQFF. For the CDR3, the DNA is TGTGCCAGCAGCTTACGGCAGGCTCCCGACAATGAGCAGTTCTTC.